The 29 T cell receptor beta chains given below trace back to one sample, sequenced in a study of regulatory T cells in long-lasting Graves disease. Arm-PCR of CDR3 regions with iRepertoire HTBI primers generated TCR beta libraries. TCRdb reprocessed the multiplex PCR reads with MiXCR, giving one entry per CDR3 protein. The data show 620,000 or so distinct CDR3 sequences, roughly 15% seen once. Specified time point: newly diagnosed GD, antithyroid drugs for less than 3 months. Preparation of the TCR library used RNA extracted from PBMCs. The sample was also linked to a second study, of T cells in Graves' hyperthyroidism and ophthalmopathy.

Here the sequenced sample was peripheral blood mononuclear cells (PBMCs), taken at new diagnosis, from a patient treated with antithyroid drugs. The receptor source for this set is a woman aged 25 to 39 with Graves disease.

The chain links TRBV15 to TRBJ2-7, with 9 positions matching TRBD2. Germline V gene sequence: CDR1 LNHNV, CDR2 YYDKDF (reference sequence). Germline trimming cut 5 bases from V and 3 bases from J; bases unmatched to any gene: 8. The CDR3 spans 15 residues. Written as DNA, the CDR3 is TGTGCCACCAGCGGCGTCTCGACTAGCGGCTACGAGCAGTACTTC. Translating gives CATSGVSTSGYEQYF.

Only a few counts were recorded for this clonotype. The chain combines TRBV2 with TRBJ2-7, with a possible D match to TRBD1 (6 bases). The length of the CDR3 is 15 residues. Deletions cut 10 bases from V and 0 bases from J, with 19 bases between. From germline, CDR1 is SNHLY and CDR2 FYNNEI. The CDR3 loop is CAIKGGDSSSYEQYF. The CDR3 DNA follows: TGTGCCATTAAAGGGGGAGACTCTAGCTCCTACGAGCAGTACTTC.

This clonotype was detected ten times or more. This chain uses TRBV12-3 or TRBV12-4 with TRBJ2-1; TRBD1 matches at 7 bases. CDR3 length: 13 residues. V shed 6 bases, J shed 5 bases, and the junction held 4 bases outside the gene matches. CDR3 protein: CASRMDRHNEQFF. In DNA form, the CDR3 reads TGTGCCAGCAGAATGGACAGGCACAATGAGCAGTTCTTC.

This clonotype came up many times. The chain recombines TRBV19 with TRBJ1-1, with D uncertain. This CDR3 has 12 residues. CDR1 LNHDA and CDR2 SQIVND come from the germline V gene (reference sequence). Trimming left V 10 bases short and J 0 bases short, with 9 bases between. Here the CDR3 DNA reads TGTGCCACCACGGGTATGAACACTGAAGCTTTCTTT. It encodes CATTGMNTEAFF.

This clonotype was seen more than once but under ten times. The chain carries TRBV14 and TRBJ2-7; D is ambiguous. The CDR3 sequence is 14 residues long. V dropped 4 bases and J dropped 2 bases, with 12 bases sitting between them. Germline lookup yields CDR1 SGHDN and CDR2 FVKESK. CDR3 sequence reads: CASSPLGSTYEQYF. The CDR3 DNA follows: TGTGCCAGCAGCCCCCTGGGATCTACCTACGAGCAGTACTTC.

V usage is TRBV2 and J usage is TRBJ1-2, with 9 bases aligning to TRBD1. After removal of 7 bases from V and 6 bases from J, the junction contained 12 bases not matched to a gene. Germline V gene lookup returns CDR1 SNHLY and CDR2 FYNNEI. This CDR3 has 15 residues. This CDR3 reads CASKLGQGIENGYTF. The CDR3 nucleotides read TGTGCCAGCAAATTGGGACAGGGAATAGAAAATGGCTACACCTTC.

This sequence joins TRBV30 and TRBJ1-5, with TRBD1 matching 7 bases. The CDR3 is 15 residues long. Germline V lookup: CDR1 GTSNPN, CDR2 SVGIG (reference sequence). Germline trimming cut 1 base from V and 3 bases from J; bases unmatched to any gene: 6. As DNA, the CDR3 is TGTGCCTGGAGTGCTACAGGGGCGGTCAATCAGCCCCAGCATTTT. Translating it yields CAWSATGAVNQPQHF.

The CDR3 loop reads CASSSPDRATGELFF. In nucleotides, the CDR3 is TGTGCCAGCAGTTCTCCCGACAGGGCCACCGGGGAGCTGTTTTTT. This rearrangement joins TRBV27 to TRBJ2-2; 7 bases are shared with TRBD1. Looked up from germline, CDR1 is MNHEY and CDR2 is SMNVEV (reference sequence). The CDR3 loop spans 15 amino acids. The J segment lost 4 bases and the V segment lost 4 bases, leaving 6 bases of the junction unmatched.

The sample holds many counts of this clonotype. V and J are TRBV12-5 and TRBJ2-2, with TRBD1 matching 7 bases. The CDR3 covers 14 residues. The V and J ends lost 6 bases and 3 bases, in that order; junction bases with no gene match: 4. From germline, CDR1 is LGHNT and CDR2 FRNRAP. The CDR3 bases are TGTGCTAGTGGGACAGGGTCGGACACCGGGGAGCTGTTTTTT. It encodes CASGTGSDTGELFF.

This clonotype occurred a few times. This chain links TRBV6-1 with TRBJ2-1; no clear D gene. V gave up 8 bases and J gave up 5 bases, with 13 bases separating them. CDR3 size: 13 residues. Germline values: CDR1 MNHNS, CDR2 SASEGT. The DNA of the CDR3 is TGTGCCAGCTCCGCAGTCAGAGACAATGAGCAGTTCTTC. Translated: CASSAVRDNEQFF.

This clonotype was found once. The CDR3 nucleotides are TGTGCCAGCAGTTACGGGGATAGCTATAATTCACCCCTCCACTTT. Protein: CASSYGDSYNSPLHF. This sequence joins TRBV6-2 or TRBV6-3 and TRBJ1-6; D remains ambiguous. The CDR3 sequence is 15 residues long. V lost 2 bases and J lost 3, with 8 bases in between. Germline V gene data show CDR1 as MNHEY and CDR2 as SVGEGT.

This clonotype showed up just a few times. The chain links TRBV30 to TRBJ2-1, with a possible D match to TRBD1 (7 bases). Germline CDR1 GTSNPN, CDR2 SVGIG (reference sequence). CDR3 length: 13 amino acids. The V and J ends lost 0 bases and 8 bases respectively, with 11 bases between them. CDR3 nucleotide sequence: TGTGCCTGGAGTGTAGGAGGGGGCCATGAGCAGTTCTTC. Encoded protein: CAWSVGGGHEQFF.

The table lists this clonotype with a few counts. The J gene is TRBJ1-5, the V gene TRBV7-9; TRBD1 might be the D (6 bases). The germline CDR1 and CDR2 sequences are SEHNR and FQNEAQ (reference sequence). V shed 2 bases and J shed 2 bases, with 13 bases lying between them. There are 16 residues in the CDR3. CDR3: CASSLTGSVGNQPQHF. CDR3 nucleotide sequence: TGTGCCAGCAGCTTAACAGGGAGTGTGGGCAATCAGCCCCAGCATTTT.

This clonotype appeared many times. V is TRBV7-2 and J is TRBJ2-1, with 13 bases aligning to TRBD2. The junction had 0 bases not matched to a gene; V was cut back by 0 bases and J by 7 bases. There are 15 residues in the CDR3. From germline, CDR1 is SGHTA and CDR2 FQGNSA. In DNA form, the CDR3 reads TGTGCCAGCAGCTTAGCGGGACTAGCGGGAAATGAGCAGTTCTTC. Translating gives CASSLAGLAGNEQFF.

The chain joins TRBV4-2 to TRBJ2-1, with TRBD2 matching over 9 bases. The germline V gene has CDR1 LGHNA and CDR2 YNFKEQ. The V gene end was trimmed by 4 bases and the J gene end by 9 bases; junction bases not matched to a gene: 7. The CDR3 is made up of 14 amino acids. The CDR3 coding sequence is TGTGCCAGCAGCCGGGACAGACTAGCGGTTGAGCAGTTCTTC. As protein: CASSRDRLAVEQFF.

This clonotype has ten or more counts. The chain couples TRBV7-2 to TRBJ2-1; 7 bases map to TRBD2. V gave up 2 bases and J gave up 7 bases; unmatched junction bases: 8. CDR3 length: 15 residues. Germline loops: CDR1 SGHTA, CDR2 FQGNSA. The DNA for the CDR3 is TGTGCCAGCAGCTTAAGCGGGATGAGATTGAATGAGCAGTTCTTC. Its translation is CASSLSGMRLNEQFF. The full variable domain, with the rest looked up from reference TRBV7-2 and TRBJ2-1, is GAGVSQSPSNKVTEKGKDVELRCDPISGHTALYWYRQSLGQGLEFLIYFQGNSAPDKSGLPSDRFSAERTGGSVSTLTIQRTQQEDSAVYLCASSLSGMRLNEQFFGPGTRLTVL.

This clonotype was counted at least ten times. The V gene is TRBV12-3 or TRBV12-4, the J gene TRBJ2-7; D not certain. The CDR3 consists of 13 residues. V was cut by 5 bases and J by 4 bases, with 12 bases left in between. The CDR3 spells CASSPDIIYEQYF. CDR3 DNA: TGTGCCAGCAGTCCCGACATAATTTACGAGCAGTACTTC.

The chain carries TRBV4-2 and TRBJ2-3; possible D gene TRBD2, 6 bases. Germline CDR1 and CDR2: LGHNA and YNFKEQ. V gave up 1 base and J gave up 3 bases, with 14 bases separating them. The CDR3 is made up of 16 amino acids. In DNA, the CDR3 is TGTGCCAGCAGCCAAGGTATAGCGGCGGAGACAGATACGCAGTATTTT. This translates into CASSQGIAAETDTQYF.

The chain has TRBV4-1 and TRBJ2-5, with a weak D call TRBD2 (6 bases). CDR3 length: 14 residues. CDR1 is MGHRA, CDR2 YSYEKL, per germline. V shed 6 bases and J shed 5 bases, with 16 bases lying between them. The CDR3, as DNA: TGCGCCAGCAGTCCCATGTTTGCGGGGGAGACCCAGTACTTC. This codes for CASSPMFAGETQYF.

Many counts were recorded for this clonotype. This chain links TRBV7-9 with TRBJ2-4; 13 bases line up with TRBD2. V gave up 1 base and J gave up 7 bases; unmatched junction bases: 16. This CDR3 is 20 amino acids long. Germline V gene lookup returns CDR1 SEHNR and CDR2 FQNEAQ (reference sequence). The DNA for the CDR3 is TGTGCCAGCAGCTTAGATACAGGGGTGAAGACTAGCGGGAGGTCCAACATTCAGTACTTC. Its protein is CASSLDTGVKTSGRSNIQYF.

This clonotype was counted many times. V and J are TRBV6-1 and TRBJ2-3; either TRBD1 or TRBD2 may fit D (5 bases each). The CDR3 totals 17 residues. CDR1 and CDR2 from the germline V gene are MNHNS and SASEGT. Between the trimmed V and J ends, which lost 4 bases and 0 bases, there was a span of 17 bases. Here the CDR3 DNA reads TGTGCCAGCAGTGCTAGACCCGGGACGGTTAGCACAGATACGCAGTATTTT. It is translated as CASSARPGTVSTDTQYF.

Here the CDR3 DNA reads TGTGCCAGCAGTTTACGTCCCTCCTCTGGGGCCAACGTCCTGACTTTC. Translating gives CASSLRPSSGANVLTF. This rearrangement joins TRBV28 to TRBJ2-6; D remains unclear. The CDR3 is 16 amino acids. V shed 2 bases and J shed 0 bases, with 8 bases lying between them. The germline CDR1 and CDR2 sequences are MDHEN and SYDVKM.

This clonotype has at least ten counts. This chain uses TRBV28 with TRBJ2-7; TRBD2 matches at 8 bases. The CDR3 runs to 17 residues. V was pared by 4 bases and J by 6 bases, with 17 bases of the junction left unmatched. The germline CDR1 and CDR2 sequences are MDHEN and SYDVKM. The CDR3 protein is CASSSATPSGSLGEQYF. The CDR3 region has the DNA TGTGCCAGCAGTTCCGCTACCCCCAGCGGGAGCTTGGGCGAGCAGTACTTC.

This clonotype was detected many times. The CDR3 spells CASTISGGQNTEAFF. The CDR3 nucleotides read TGTGCCAGCACTATATCAGGGGGGCAGAACACTGAAGCTTTCTTT. The V gene is TRBV2, the J gene TRBJ1-1, with TRBD1 identical over 7 bases. Unmatched junction bases numbered 9, after V lost 7 bases and J lost 1 base. This CDR3 contains 15 residues. Germline assignment: CDR1 SNHLY and CDR2 FYNNEI.

Many counts were recorded for this clonotype. The gene calls are TRBV6-1 and TRBJ1-2; a weak D match, TRBD1 (6 bases). In germline, CDR1 is MNHNS, CDR2 SASEGT. This CDR3 is built from 14 residues. The V gene lost 4 bases and the J gene lost 4 bases, with 13 bases spanning the gap. The CDR3 loop is CASSADSVSYGYTF. In DNA form, the CDR3 reads TGTGCCAGCAGTGCGGACAGCGTTTCCTATGGCTACACCTTC.

This clonotype appeared many times. The genes are TRBV2 and TRBJ1-4; D is perhaps TRBD1 (6 bases). Trimming pared 5 bases from V and 0 bases from J, leaving 7 bases between. This CDR3 is 14 amino acids long. Germline-derived CDR1 and CDR2 are SNHLY and FYNNEI. DNA of the CDR3: TGTGCCAGCAGTAGACAGGCAACTAATGAAAAACTGTTTTTT. Translated, it gives CASSRQATNEKLFF.

The sample holds many counts of this clonotype. The rearrangement joins TRBV6-1 to TRBJ1-6; 11 bases match TRBD1. Unmatched junction bases numbered 6, after V lost 8 bases and J lost 6 bases. CDR1 is MNHNS and CDR2 is SASEGT in the germline V gene. The CDR3 consists of 15 residues. CDR3 loop: CASYPGTGGNSPLHF. CDR3 coding DNA: TGTGCCAGCTACCCCGGGACAGGGGGTAATTCACCCCTCCACTTT.

The chain joins TRBV7-9 to TRBJ2-5, with a possible D match to TRBD2 (5 bases). V gave up 2 bases and J gave up 4 bases, with 14 bases separating them. Germline lookup yields CDR1 SEHNR and CDR2 FQNEAQ (reference sequence). The CDR3 is made up of 15 amino acids. For the CDR3, the DNA is TGTGCCAGCAGCTTAAGCGGCCTGACCGTAGAGACCCAGTACTTC. Protein: CASSLSGLTVETQYF.

This clonotype was detected only a few times. The rearrangement joins TRBV20-1 to TRBJ2-7, with D perhaps matching TRBD1 (6 bases). Trimming left V 4 bases short and J 5 bases short, with 15 bases between. This CDR3 spans 13 amino acids. Germline-derived CDR1 and CDR2 are DFQATT and SNEGSKA (reference sequence). CDR3 loop: CSATQQGIHEQYF. CDR3 DNA: TGCAGTGCTACCCAGCAGGGGATCCACGAGCAGTACTTC.